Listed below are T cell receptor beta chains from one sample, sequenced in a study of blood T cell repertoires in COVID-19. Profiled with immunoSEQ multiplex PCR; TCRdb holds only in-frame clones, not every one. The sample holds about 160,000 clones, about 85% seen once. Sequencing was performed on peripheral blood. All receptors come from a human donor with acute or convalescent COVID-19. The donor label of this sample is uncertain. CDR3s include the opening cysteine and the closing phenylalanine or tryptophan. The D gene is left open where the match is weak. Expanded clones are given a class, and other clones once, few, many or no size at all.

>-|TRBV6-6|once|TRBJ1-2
TGTGCCAGCAGTTACGGGGCAGGGAATGGCTACACCTTC
CASSYGAGNGYTF
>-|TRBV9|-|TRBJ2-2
TGTGCCAGCAGCCTTAATACCGGGGAGCTGTTTTTT
CASSLNTGELFF
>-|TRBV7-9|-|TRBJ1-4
TGTGCCAGCAGCTTAGTAGGGGTATATGAAAAACTGTTTTTT
CASSLVGVYEKLFF
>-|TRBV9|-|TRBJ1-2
TGTGCCAGCAATGACCAGGCAGGCTATGGCTACACCTTC
CASNDQAGYGYTF
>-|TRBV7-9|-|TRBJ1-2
TGTGCCAGCAGCCCGATACTGACCGGGAGCCTGGATGGCTACACCTTC
CASSPILTGSLDGYTF
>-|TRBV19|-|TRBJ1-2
TGTGCCAGTAGTCCCCTCGGTAAGAGTAACTATGGCTACACCTTC
CASSPLGKSNYGYTF
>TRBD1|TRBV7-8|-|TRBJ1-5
TGTGCCAGCAGCAGAAGGGACAGAAGCTTATTCAATCAGCCCCAGCATTTT
CASSRRDRSLFNQPQHF
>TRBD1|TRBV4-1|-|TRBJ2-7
TGCGCCAGCAGCGCACGGGACAGGGAGTACGAGCAGTACTTC
CASSARDREYEQYF
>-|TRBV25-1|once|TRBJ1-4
TGTGCCAGCAGTCCGGCGGTGCGGGCCGAAAAACTGTTTTTT
CASSPAVRAEKLFF
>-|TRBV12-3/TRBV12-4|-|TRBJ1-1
TGTGCCAGCAGTTACAGAGAGAACACTGAAGCTTTCTTT
CASSYRENTEAFF
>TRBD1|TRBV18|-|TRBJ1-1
TGTGCCAGCTCACCATTACACGGACAGGCCGTTGAAGCTTTCTTT
CASSPLHGQAVEAFF
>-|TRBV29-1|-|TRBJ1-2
TGCAGCGTAGGACGGGAAGCCGGCTACACCTTC
CSVGREAGYTF
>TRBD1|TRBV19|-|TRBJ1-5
TGTGCCAGTAGTGCTGGGACAGGTAAAGTAAATCAGCCCCAGCATTTT
CASSAGTGKVNQPQHF
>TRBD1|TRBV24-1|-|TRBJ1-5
TGTGCCACCAGTGGCTCGCAGGGGGCCTTAGGTCAGCCCCAGCATTTT
CATSGSQGALGQPQHF
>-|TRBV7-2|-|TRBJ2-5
TGTGCCAGCAAGAGGGTAGAGACCCAGTACTTC
CASKRVETQYF
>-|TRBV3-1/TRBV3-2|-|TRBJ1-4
TGTGCCAGCAGCCAAATCACAGGTTCAACTAATGAAAAACTGTTTTTT
CASSQITGSTNEKLFF
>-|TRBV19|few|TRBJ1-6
TGTGCCAGTAGTATAGGAGCAGGGTTCGGATCACCCCTCCACTTT
CASSIGAGFGSPLHF
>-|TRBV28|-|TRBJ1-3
TGTGCCAGCAGCCAAGGGGGGGTACCTGGAAACACCATATATTTT
CASSQGGVPGNTIYF
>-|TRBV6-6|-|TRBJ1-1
TGTGCCAGCAGTTACTCATTAGGGGGCACTGAAGCTTTCTTT
CASSYSLGGTEAFF
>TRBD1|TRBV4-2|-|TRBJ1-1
TGTGCCAGCAGCCGTAATTTACAGGGGACTGAAGCTTTCTTT
CASSRNLQGTEAFF
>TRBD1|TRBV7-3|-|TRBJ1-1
TGTGCCAGCAGCCCCCGATGGACAGGAGTGAACACTGAAGCTTTCTTT
CASSPRWTGVNTEAFF